The entry below describes one TCR beta chain. The entry originates in a study of blood T cell repertoires in COVID-19. On the study more broadly: Whether acute or convalescent, the COVID-19 samples came from the United States, Italy and Spain.

Recruited during active infection, patients (from Seattle) were subsequently followed longitudinally. V was cut by 7 bases and J by 8 bases, with 20 bases left in between. The CDR3 covers 13 residues. Germline CDR1 is SQVTM and CDR2 is ANQGSEA. In the original processing: Nucleated cell counts were estimated from reference gene primer amplification. The table came from immunoSEQ multiplex PCR; TCRdb's copy has only in-frame clones and leaves some out. V and J calls and clone size follow that table, whereas D and trimming were derived from the DNA. The data show around 150,000 clones, about 83% seen once.

V and J are TRBV29-1 and TRBJ1-2, with TRBD1 as a possible D gene (6 bases). The receptor was derived from a man aged 25-45 years with COVID-19, enrolled during active disease. Material for sequencing was peripheral blood. CDR3 loop: CSGSHGGAKGYTF. The CDR3 nucleotides are TGCAGCGGGTCCCACGGGGGGGCCAAGGGCTACACCTTC.